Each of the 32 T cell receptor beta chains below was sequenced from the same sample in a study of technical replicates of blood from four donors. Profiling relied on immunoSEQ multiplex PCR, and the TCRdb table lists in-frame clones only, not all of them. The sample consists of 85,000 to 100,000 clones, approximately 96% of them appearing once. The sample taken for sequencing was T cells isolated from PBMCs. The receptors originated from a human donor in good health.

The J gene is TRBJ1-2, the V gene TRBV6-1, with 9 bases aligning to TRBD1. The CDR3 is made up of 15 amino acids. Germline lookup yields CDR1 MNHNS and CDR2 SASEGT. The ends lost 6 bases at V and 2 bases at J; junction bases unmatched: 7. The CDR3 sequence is CASRPGQGLNYGYTF. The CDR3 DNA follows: TGTGCCAGCAGACCCGGACAGGGGCTAAACTATGGCTACACCTTC.

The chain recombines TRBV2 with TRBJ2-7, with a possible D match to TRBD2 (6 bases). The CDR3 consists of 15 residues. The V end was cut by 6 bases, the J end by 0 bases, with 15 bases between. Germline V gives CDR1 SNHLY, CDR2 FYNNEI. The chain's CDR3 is CASRGLRQTSYEQYF. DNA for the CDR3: TGTGCCAGCAGGGGACTCAGACAGACCTCCTACGAGCAGTACTTC.

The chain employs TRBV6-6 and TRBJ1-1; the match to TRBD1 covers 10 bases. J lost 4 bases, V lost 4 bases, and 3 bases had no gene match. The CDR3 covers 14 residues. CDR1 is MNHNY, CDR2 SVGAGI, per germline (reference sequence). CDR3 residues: CASSSRQGATEAFF. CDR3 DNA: TGTGCCAGCAGTTCAAGACAGGGGGCCACTGAAGCTTTCTTT.

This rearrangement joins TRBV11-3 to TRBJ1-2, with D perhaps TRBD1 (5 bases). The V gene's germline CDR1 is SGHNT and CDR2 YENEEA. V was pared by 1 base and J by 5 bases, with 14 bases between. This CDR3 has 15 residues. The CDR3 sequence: CASSLVPDSLYGYTF. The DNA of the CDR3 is TGTGCCAGCAGCTTAGTCCCCGACAGCCTATATGGCTACACCTTC.

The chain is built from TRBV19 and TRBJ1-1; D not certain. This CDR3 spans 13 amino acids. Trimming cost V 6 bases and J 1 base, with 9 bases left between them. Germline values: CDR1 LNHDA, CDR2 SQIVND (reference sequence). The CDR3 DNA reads TGTGCCAGTAGGCGGCAGCGGAACACTGAAGCTTTCTTT. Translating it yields CASRRQRNTEAFF.

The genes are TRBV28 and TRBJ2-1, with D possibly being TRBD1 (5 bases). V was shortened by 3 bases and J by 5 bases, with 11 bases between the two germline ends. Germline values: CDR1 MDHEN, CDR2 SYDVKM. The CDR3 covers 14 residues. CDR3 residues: CASSLVAGHNEQFF. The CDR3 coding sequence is TGTGCCAGCAGTTTGGTGGCAGGGCACAATGAGCAGTTCTTC. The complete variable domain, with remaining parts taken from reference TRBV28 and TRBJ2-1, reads DVKVTQSSRYLVKRTGEKVFLECVQDMDHENMFWYRQDPGLGLRLIYFSYDVKMKEKGDIPEGYSVSREKKERFSLILESASTNQTSMYLCASSLVAGHNEQFFGPGTRLTVL.

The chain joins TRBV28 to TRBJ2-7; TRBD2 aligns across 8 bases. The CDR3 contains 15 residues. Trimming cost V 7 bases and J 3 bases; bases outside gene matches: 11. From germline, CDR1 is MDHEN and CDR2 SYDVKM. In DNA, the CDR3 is TGTGCCAGCACCGTTACCACTAGCGGTTTCTACGAGCAGTACTTC. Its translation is CASTVTTSGFYEQYF.

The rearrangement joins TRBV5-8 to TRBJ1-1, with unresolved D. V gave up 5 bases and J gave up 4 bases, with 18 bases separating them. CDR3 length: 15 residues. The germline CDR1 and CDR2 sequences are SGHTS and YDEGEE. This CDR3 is CASSLRHLGGTEAFF. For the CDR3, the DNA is TGTGCCAGCAGTTTACGACACCTCGGAGGCACTGAAGCTTTCTTT.

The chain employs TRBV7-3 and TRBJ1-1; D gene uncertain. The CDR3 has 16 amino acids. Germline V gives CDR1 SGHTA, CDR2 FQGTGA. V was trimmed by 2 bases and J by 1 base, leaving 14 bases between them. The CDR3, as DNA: TGTGCCAGCAGCTTAGTGGCAGAGACGGGGAACACTGAAGCTTTCTTT. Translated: CASSLVAETGNTEAFF.

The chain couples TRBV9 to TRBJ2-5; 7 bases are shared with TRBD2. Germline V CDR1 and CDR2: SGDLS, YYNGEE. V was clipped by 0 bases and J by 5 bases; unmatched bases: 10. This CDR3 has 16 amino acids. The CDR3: CASSVAGGGPWETQYF. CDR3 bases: TGTGCCAGCAGCGTAGCTGGGGGAGGGCCGTGGGAGACCCAGTACTTC.

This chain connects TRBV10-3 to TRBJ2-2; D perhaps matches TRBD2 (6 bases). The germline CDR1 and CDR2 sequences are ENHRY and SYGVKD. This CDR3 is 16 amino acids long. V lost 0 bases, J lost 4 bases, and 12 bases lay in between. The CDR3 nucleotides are TGTGCCATCAGTGAGTCAGGTCTCGGGGGCACCGGGGAGCTGTTTTTT. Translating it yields CAISESGLGGTGELFF.

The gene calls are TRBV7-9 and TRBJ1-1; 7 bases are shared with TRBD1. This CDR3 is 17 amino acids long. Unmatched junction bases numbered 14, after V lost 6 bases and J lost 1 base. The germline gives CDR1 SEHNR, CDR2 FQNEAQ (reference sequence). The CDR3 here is CASRPRISTGPNTEAFF. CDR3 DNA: TGTGCCAGCAGACCCAGAATCTCGACAGGGCCGAACACTGAAGCTTTCTTT.

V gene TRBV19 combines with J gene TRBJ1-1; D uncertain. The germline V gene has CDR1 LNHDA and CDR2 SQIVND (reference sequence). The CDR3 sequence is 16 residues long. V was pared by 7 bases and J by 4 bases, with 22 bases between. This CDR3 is CASKSPPTRFGTEAFF. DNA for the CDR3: TGTGCCAGTAAATCCCCCCCGACACGGTTTGGCACTGAAGCTTTCTTT.

CDR3: CASSQGHEQFF. The CDR3 DNA sequence: TGTGCCAGCAGCCAGGGCCATGAGCAGTTCTTC. The rearrangement joins TRBV7-7 to TRBJ2-1; a weak D match, TRBD1 (5 bases). This CDR3 comprises 11 residues. Germline CDR1 SSHAT, CDR2 FNYEAQ (reference sequence). Trimming removed 5 bases from V and 8 bases from J, with 7 bases in between.

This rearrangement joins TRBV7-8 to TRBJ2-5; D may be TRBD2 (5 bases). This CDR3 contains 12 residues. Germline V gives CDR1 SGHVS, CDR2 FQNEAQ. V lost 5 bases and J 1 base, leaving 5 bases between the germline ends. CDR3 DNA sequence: TGTGCCAGCAGCCGGGGCCAAGAGACCCAGTACTTC. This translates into CASSRGQETQYF.

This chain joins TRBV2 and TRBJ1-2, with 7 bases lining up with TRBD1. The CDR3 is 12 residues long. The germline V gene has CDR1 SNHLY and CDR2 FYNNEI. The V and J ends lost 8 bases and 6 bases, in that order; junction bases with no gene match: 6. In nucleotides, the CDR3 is TGTGCCAGCGGAGGGGGCGGCAATGGCTACACCTTC. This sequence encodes CASGGGGNGYTF.

CDR3 DNA: TGTGCCAGTAACTTCGGAACAGGGAGCTCCTACAATGAGCAGTTCTTC. This sequence encodes CASNFGTGSSYNEQFF. This chain joins TRBV19 and TRBJ2-1; D perhaps matches TRBD1 (6 bases). CDR1 and CDR2 (germline): LNHDA, SQIVND (reference sequence). This CDR3 has 16 residues. V was shortened by 7 bases and J by 0 bases, with 16 bases between the two germline ends. Supplemented by reference TRBV19 and TRBJ2-1, the full variable domain reads DGGITQSPKYLFRKEGQNVTLSCEQNLNHDAMYWYRQDPGQGLRLIYYSQIVNDFQKGDIAEGYSVSREKKESFPLTVTSAQKNPTAFYLCASNFGTGSSYNEQFFGPGTRLTVL.

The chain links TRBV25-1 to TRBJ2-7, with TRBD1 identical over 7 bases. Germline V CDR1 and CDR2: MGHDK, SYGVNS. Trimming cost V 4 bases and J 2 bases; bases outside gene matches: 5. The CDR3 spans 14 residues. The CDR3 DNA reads TGTGCCAGCAGTGGAGGGGGCAGACCCTACGAGCAGTACTTC. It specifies CASSGGGRPYEQYF.

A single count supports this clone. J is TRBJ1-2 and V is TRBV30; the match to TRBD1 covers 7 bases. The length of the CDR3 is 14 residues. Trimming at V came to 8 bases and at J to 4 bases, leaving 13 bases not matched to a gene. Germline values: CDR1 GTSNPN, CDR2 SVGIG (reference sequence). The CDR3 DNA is TGTGCCCGCTCTCCCGGGACAGAATTCTATGGCTACACCTTC. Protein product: CARSPGTEFYGYTF. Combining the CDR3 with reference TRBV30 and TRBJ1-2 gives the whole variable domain SQTIHQWPATLVQPVGSPLSLECTVEGTSNPNLYWYRQAAGRGLQLLFYSVGIGQISSEVPQNLSASRPQDRQFILSSKKLLLSDSGFYLCARSPGTEFYGYTFGSGTRLTVV.

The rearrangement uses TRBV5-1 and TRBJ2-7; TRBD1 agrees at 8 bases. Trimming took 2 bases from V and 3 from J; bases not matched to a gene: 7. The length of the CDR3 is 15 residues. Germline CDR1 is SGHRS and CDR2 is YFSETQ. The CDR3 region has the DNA TGCGCCAGCAGCTTAACTCCAGGGGGCATCTACGAGCAGTACTTC. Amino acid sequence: CASSLTPGGIYEQYF.

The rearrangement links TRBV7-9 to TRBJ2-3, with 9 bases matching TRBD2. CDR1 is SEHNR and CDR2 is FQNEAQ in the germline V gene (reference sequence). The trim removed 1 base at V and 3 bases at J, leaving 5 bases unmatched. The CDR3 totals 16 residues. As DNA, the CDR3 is TGTGCCAGCAGCTTAGGTGCGGGGGGGCGGACAGATACGCAGTATTTT. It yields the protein CASSLGAGGRTDTQYF.

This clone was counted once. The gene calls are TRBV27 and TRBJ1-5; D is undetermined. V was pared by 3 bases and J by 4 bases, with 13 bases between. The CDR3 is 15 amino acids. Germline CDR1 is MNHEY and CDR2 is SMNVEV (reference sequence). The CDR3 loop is CASSFNGLANQPQHF. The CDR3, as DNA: TGTGCCAGCAGTTTTAACGGCTTAGCGAATCAGCCCCAGCATTTT.

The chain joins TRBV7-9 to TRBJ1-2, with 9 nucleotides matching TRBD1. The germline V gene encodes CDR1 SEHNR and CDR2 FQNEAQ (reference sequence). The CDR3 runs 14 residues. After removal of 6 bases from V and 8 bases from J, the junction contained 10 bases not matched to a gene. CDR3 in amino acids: CASRNSPGQGGYTF. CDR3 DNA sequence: TGTGCCAGCAGAAATTCTCCGGGACAGGGAGGCTACACCTTC.

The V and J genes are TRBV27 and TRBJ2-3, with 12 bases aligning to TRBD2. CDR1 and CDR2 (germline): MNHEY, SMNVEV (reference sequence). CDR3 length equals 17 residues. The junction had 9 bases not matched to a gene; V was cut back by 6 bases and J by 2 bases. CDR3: CASSPRTSGAVTDTQYF. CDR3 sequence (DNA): TGTGCCAGCAGCCCACGGACTAGCGGGGCTGTCACAGATACGCAGTATTTT.

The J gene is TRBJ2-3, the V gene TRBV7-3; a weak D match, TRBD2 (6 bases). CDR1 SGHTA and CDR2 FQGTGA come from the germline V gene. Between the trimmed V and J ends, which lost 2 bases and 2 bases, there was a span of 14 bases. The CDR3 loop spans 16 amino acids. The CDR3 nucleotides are TGTGCCAGCAGCTTATTCGGGGGACGAAACACAGATACGCAGTATTTT. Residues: CASSLFGGRNTDTQYF.

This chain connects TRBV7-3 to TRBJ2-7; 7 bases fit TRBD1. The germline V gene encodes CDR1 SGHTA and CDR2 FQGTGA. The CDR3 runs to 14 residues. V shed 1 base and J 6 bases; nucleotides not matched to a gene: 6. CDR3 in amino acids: CASSLNRGAVEQYF. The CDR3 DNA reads TGTGCCAGCAGCTTAAACAGGGGAGCTGTCGAGCAGTACTTC.

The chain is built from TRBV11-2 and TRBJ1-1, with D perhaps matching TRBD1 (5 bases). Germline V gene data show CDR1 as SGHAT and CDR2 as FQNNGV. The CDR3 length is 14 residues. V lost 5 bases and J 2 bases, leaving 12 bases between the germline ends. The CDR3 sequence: CASSPGGGNTEAFF. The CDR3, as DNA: TGTGCCAGCAGCCCTGGGGGAGGAAACACTGAAGCTTTCTTT.

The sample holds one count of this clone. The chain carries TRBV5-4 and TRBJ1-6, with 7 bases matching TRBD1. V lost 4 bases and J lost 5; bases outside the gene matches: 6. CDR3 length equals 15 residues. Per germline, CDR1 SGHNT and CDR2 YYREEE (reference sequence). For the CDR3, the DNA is TGTGCCAGCAGCGCGTCGACAGGGAATAATTCACCCCTCCACTTT. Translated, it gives CASSASTGNNSPLHF.

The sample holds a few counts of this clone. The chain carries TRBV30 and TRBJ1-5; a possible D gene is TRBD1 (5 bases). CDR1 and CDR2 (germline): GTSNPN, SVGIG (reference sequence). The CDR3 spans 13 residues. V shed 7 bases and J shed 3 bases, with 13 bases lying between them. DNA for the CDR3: TGTGCCTACGCCCCAGGGCACAATCAGCCCCAGCATTTT. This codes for CAYAPGHNQPQHF.

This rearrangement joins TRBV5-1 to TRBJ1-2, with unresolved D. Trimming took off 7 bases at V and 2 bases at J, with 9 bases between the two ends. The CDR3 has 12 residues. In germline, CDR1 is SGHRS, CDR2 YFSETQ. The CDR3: CASYSRNYGYTF. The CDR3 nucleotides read TGCGCCAGCTATAGCAGAAACTATGGCTACACCTTC.

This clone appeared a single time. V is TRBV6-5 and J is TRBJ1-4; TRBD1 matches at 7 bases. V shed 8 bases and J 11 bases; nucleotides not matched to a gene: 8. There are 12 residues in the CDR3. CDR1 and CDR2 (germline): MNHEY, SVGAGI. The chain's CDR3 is CASGDRDRKLFF. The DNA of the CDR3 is TGTGCCAGCGGAGACAGGGATAGGAAACTGTTTTTT.

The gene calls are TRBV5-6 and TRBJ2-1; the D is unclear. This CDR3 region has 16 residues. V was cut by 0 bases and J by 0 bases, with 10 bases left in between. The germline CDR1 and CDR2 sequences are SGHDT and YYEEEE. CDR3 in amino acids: CASSLVSVSSYNEQFF. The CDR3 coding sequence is TGTGCCAGCAGCTTGGTGTCGGTTAGCTCCTACAATGAGCAGTTCTTC.